This T cell receptor (beta chain) stems from a study of radiotherapy plus CTLA-4 blockade in lung cancer. Study overall: Disease control was present in more than 30% of patients, and objective responses in around 18%.

Study findings and constraints: The best predictor of response was reported to be early blood T cell clone dynamics, with interferon-beta.

Germline V gene sequence: CDR1 MNHNS, CDR2 SASEGT. This CDR3 is 13 amino acids long. The V end lost 6 bases, the J end lost 6 bases, and 15 bases lay between the germline ends. Of note for this clone: What it recognizes is unknown.

Sequenced by immunoSEQ multiplex PCR; TCRdb stores in-frame clones only, minus some. In the table there are about 97,000 clones, under 85% of which are singletons. Sequenced here: peripheral blood, sampled from a patient treated with radiotherapy plus ipilimumab. The V call is TRBV6-1, the J call TRBJ2-7; D call uncertain. This TCR was recovered from a human donor with non-small cell lung cancer who had a partial response to radiotherapy plus ipilimumab. Some clones in this sample may be carry-over from other donors' samples. DNA for the CDR3: TGTGCCAGCAGCCTCGCCCCACCGGTCGAGCAGTACTTC. As protein: CASSLAPPVEQYF.